Listed below are T cell receptor beta chains from one sample, sequenced in a study of brain T cells in children with intractable seizures. Profiling relied on immunoSEQ multiplex PCR, and the TCRdb table lists in-frame clones only, not all of them. The data contain 340,000 or so clones, about 93% of them singletons. The source was peripheral blood, collected less than 6 months after surgery. These receptor sequences come from a boy less than two years old with tuberous sclerosis and intractable seizures. Both conserved end residues are part of each CDR3. D genes are given only for firm matches. Clone sizes are given selectively: once, few, many, or a class where the clone is expanded.

clone_size	v_call	d_call	j_call	cdr3_aa	cdr3_nt
.	TRBV11-2	.	TRBJ1-2	CASSLVAWDLRGYGYTF	TGTGCCAGCAGCTTAGTCGCCTGGGACCTCCGGGGGTATGGCTACACCTTC
.	TRBV6-4	.	TRBJ2-5	CASSDWGLVETQYF	TGTGCCAGCAGTGATTGGGGGCTTGTAGAGACCCAGTACTTC
.	TRBV28	.	TRBJ1-2	CASSLSGVYGYTF	TGTGCCAGCAGTTTGTCCGGGGTCTATGGCTACACCTTC
.	TRBV6-1	.	TRBJ1-2	CASSDWEENYGYTF	TGTGCCAGCAGTGATTGGGAGGAGAACTATGGCTACACCTTC
.	TRBV24-1	TRBD2	TRBJ2-1	CATSGLAGFVNEQFF	TGTGCCACCAGTGGACTAGCGGGATTCGTAAATGAGCAGTTCTTC
.	TRBV5-4	TRBD1	TRBJ1-6	CASSLGGRGREPLHF	TGTGCCAGCAGCTTGGGCGGCAGGGGGCGGGAACCCCTCCACTTT
.	TRBV18	.	TRBJ2-7	CASSLSPGYEQYF	TGTGCCAGCTCACTTTCGCCAGGGTACGAGCAGTACTTC
.	TRBV6-5	TRBD1	TRBJ2-3	CASWTGTSRTDTQYF	TGTGCCAGCTGGACAGGGACCTCTCGCACAGATACGCAGTATTTT
.	TRBV28	.	TRBJ1-5	CASSLLTGQPNQPQHF	TGTGCCAGCAGTTTATTAACCGGGCAGCCTAATCAGCCCCAGCATTTT
.	TRBV3-1/TRBV3-2	TRBD1	TRBJ1-2	CASSRGDSPISGYTF	TGTGCCAGCAGCCGCGGGGACAGCCCTATCTCTGGCTACACCTTC
.	TRBV7-9	.	TRBJ1-1	CASSLTSGNTEAFF	TGTGCCAGCAGCTTAACGTCCGGGAACACTGAAGCTTTCTTT
.	TRBV10-1	.	TRBJ1-1	CASSESLAEAFF	TGCGCCAGCAGTGAGTCCCTGGCTGAAGCTTTCTTT
once	TRBV14	TRBD1	TRBJ1-2	CASSVALTGGYTF	TGTGCCAGCAGCGTAGCCTTGACAGGGGGCTACACCTTC
.	TRBV27	TRBD2	TRBJ2-7	CASSPSGLGTYEQYF	TGTGCCAGCAGTCCCTCGGGACTAGGAACCTACGAGCAGTACTTC
.	TRBV5-6	.	TRBJ2-7	CASSGGDLGEQYF	TGTGCCAGCAGCGGCGGAGATCTGGGCGAGCAGTACTTC
once	TRBV4-2	TRBD2	TRBJ2-7	CASSLAGGTSYEQYF	TGTGCCAGCAGTCTAGCGGGGGGTACCTCCTACGAGCAGTACTTC
.	TRBV6-5	TRBD1	TRBJ1-2	CASSLFGQGNYGYTF	TGTGCCAGCAGCTTATTCGGACAGGGCAACTATGGCTACACCTTC